This TCR beta chain was captured by sequencing in a study of cytomegalovirus exposure and HLA in healthy donors. Study-level background: Early released data had about 85 million unique TCRs, all coming from HLA-typed donors.

Primers for the PCR totalled 60 Vbeta and 13 Jbeta. Assay: immunoSEQ multiplex PCR; the TCRdb copy retains only in-frame clones and omits some. The sample records roughly 170,000 clones, about 79% being singletons. This clone was found a few times. The target antigen is unknown. Overall study results and limits: Donor immune exposure was known only as CMV serostatus. The authors later linked a missense DCLRE1C variant to TCR beta V- and J-gene trimming.

The clonotype was recovered from a girl aged 2 to 9 in good health and CMV-seropositive. The material sequenced was PBMCs.

In nucleotides, the CDR3 is TGTGCCAGCAGTTTCACTAGCGGGGGAATAGGGGAGCTGTTTTTT. It specifies CASSFTSGGIGELFF. This sequence joins TRBV2 and TRBJ2-2; TRBD2 aligns across 11 bases. The CDR3 extends over 15 amino acids. Germline CDR1 and CDR2: SNHLY and FYNNEI. The V and J ends lost 5 bases and 8 bases, in that order; junction bases with no gene match: 7.